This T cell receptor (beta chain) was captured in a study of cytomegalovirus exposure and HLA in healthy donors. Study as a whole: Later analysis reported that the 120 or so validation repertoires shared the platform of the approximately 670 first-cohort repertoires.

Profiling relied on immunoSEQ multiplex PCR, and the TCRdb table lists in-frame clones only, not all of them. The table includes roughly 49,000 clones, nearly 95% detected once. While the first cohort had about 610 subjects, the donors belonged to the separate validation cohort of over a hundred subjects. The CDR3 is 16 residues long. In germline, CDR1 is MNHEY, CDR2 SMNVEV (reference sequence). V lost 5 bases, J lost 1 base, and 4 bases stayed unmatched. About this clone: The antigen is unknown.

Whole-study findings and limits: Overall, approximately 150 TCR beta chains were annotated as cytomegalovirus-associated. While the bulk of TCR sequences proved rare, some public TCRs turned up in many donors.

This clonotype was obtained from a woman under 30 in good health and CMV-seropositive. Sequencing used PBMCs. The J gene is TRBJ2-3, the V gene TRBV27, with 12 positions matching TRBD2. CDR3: CASSRTSGVRTDTQYF. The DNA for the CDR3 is TGTGCCAGCAGTCGGACTAGCGGGGTCCGCACAGATACGCAGTATTTT.